This is a list of T cell receptor beta chains from one sample in a study of blood T cell repertoires in COVID-19. Generated by immunoSEQ multiplex PCR, the TCRdb table keeps only in-frame clones and is missing some. This table holds 250,000 to 350,000 clones, roughly 84% found once. The sequenced sample consisted of peripheral blood. All receptors derive from a human donor with COVID-19, enrolled during active disease. The donor label of this sample is uncertain. Each CDR3 is given with its conserved first and last residue. Fields, in order: J gene, V gene, D gene, clone size, CDR3 length, CDR3 DNA, CDR3 protein. A D gene is named only where the DNA matches it firmly. Some rows have no size entry. The others give once, few or many, or a class for an expanded clone.

J: TRBJ1-3; V: TRBV13; D: .; size: .; length: 18; DNA: TGTGCCAGCAGCTTAGGCCGCCATGACTACGCTGTCCGAAACACCATATATTTT; CDR3: CASSLGRHDYAVRNTIYF
J: TRBJ2-7; V: TRBV7-8; D: .; size: .; length: 12; DNA: TGTGCCAGCAGCTTACAGGGAAACGAGCAGTACTTC; CDR3: CASSLQGNEQYF
J: TRBJ2-3; V: TRBV2; D: TRBD2; size: .; length: 16; DNA: TGTGCCAGCAGTGTTGGGGGCGGGAGGGCCGTAGATACGCAGTATTTT; CDR3: CASSVGGGRAVDTQYF
J: TRBJ2-1; V: TRBV28; D: .; size: .; length: 15; DNA: TGTGCCAGCAGTGACGTGGTTTGGGGAGGCGATGAGCAGTTCTTC; CDR3: CASSDVVWGGDEQFF
J: TRBJ2-3; V: TRBV5-1; D: TRBD2; size: .; length: 15; DNA: TGCGCCAGCAGCTTGGAACTAGCGGGAGGGGGTACGCAGTATTTT; CDR3: CASSLELAGGGTQYF
J: TRBJ2-1; V: TRBV7-7; D: TRBD1; size: .; length: 14; DNA: TGTGCTAGCAGCTACCGGGACAGGGGATGGGAGCAGTTCTTC; CDR3: CASSYRDRGWEQFF
J: TRBJ2-2; V: TRBV6-5; D: .; size: .; length: 11; DNA: TGTGCCAGCACGAGCACCGGGGAGCTGTTTTTT; CDR3: CASTSTGELFF
J: TRBJ2-1; V: TRBV3-1/TRBV3-2; D: .; size: few; length: 18; DNA: TGTGCCAGCAGCCAAGGGGGGCTAGAGTGGTCGTCCTACAATGAGCAGTTCTTC; CDR3: CASSQGGLEWSSYNEQFF
J: TRBJ1-1; V: TRBV2; D: TRBD1; size: .; length: 15; DNA: TGTGCCAGCAGTGGGGACAGCACGGTGAACACTGAAGCTTTCTTT; CDR3: CASSGDSTVNTEAFF
J: TRBJ2-1; V: TRBV19; D: TRBD2; size: once; length: 17; DNA: TGTGCCAGTAGTATAACGGGGGGACTAGCGGTTTACAATGAGCAGTTCTTC; CDR3: CASSITGGLAVYNEQFF
J: TRBJ2-7; V: TRBV7-6; D: TRBD1; size: .; length: 14; DNA: TGTGCCAGCAGCCAACGGCAGGGGGTGGCCGAGCAGTACTTC; CDR3: CASSQRQGVAEQYF
J: TRBJ1-4; V: TRBV28; D: .; size: .; length: 15; DNA: TGTGCCAGCAGAGAAACGGGTGCAACTAATGAAAAACTGTTTTTT; CDR3: CASRETGATNEKLFF
J: TRBJ1-2; V: TRBV7-8; D: .; size: .; length: 15; DNA: TGTGCCAGCAGCTTGAGGGTTCAGAGGAACTATGGCTACACCTTC; CDR3: CASSLRVQRNYGYTF
J: TRBJ2-2; V: TRBV29-1; D: TRBD1; size: .; length: 16; DNA: TGCAGCGTCCTCCCTTCCGACAGGGGCGGCACCGGGGAGCTGTTTTTT; CDR3: CSVLPSDRGGTGELFF
J: TRBJ2-3; V: TRBV3-1/TRBV3-2; D: TRBD2; size: once; length: 12; DNA: TGTGCCAGCGCGGGGGTAACGGATACGCAGTATTTT; CDR3: CASAGVTDTQYF
J: TRBJ1-2; V: TRBV5-5; D: .; size: .; length: 14; DNA: TGTGCCAGCAGCTTGGAGCGGCAGCACTATGGCTACACCTTC; CDR3: CASSLERQHYGYTF
J: TRBJ2-7; V: TRBV5-8; D: .; size: once; length: 15; DNA: TGTGCCAGCAGCCATGGGGGACTCGGGTCCTACGAGCAGTACTTC; CDR3: CASSHGGLGSYEQYF
J: TRBJ2-6; V: TRBV11-2; D: TRBD1; size: .; length: 15; DNA: TGTGCCAGCAGCTTCAATCAGGGGGTATCGAACGTCCTGACTTTC; CDR3: CASSFNQGVSNVLTF
J: TRBJ2-5; V: TRBV7-8; D: TRBD2; size: .; length: 19; DNA: TGTGCCAGCAGCTTATTTCCTGGACTAGCGGAGCCAGTTTTGGAGACCCAGTACTTC; CDR3: CASSLFPGLAEPVLETQYF
J: TRBJ2-7; V: TRBV3-1/TRBV3-2; D: TRBD1; size: .; length: 15; DNA: TGTGCCAGCAGCCAGGTCGCAGGGGGCAGCTACGAGCAGTACTTC; CDR3: CASSQVAGGSYEQYF
J: TRBJ2-7; V: TRBV28; D: .; size: once; length: 14; DNA: TGTGCCAGCACTCCTCCTTCGACAGCCTACGAGCAGTACTTC; CDR3: CASTPPSTAYEQYF
J: TRBJ2-7; V: TRBV29-1; D: TRBD1; size: .; length: 12; DNA: TGCAGCGTTGGGCAGGGGGACTACGAGCAGTACTTC; CDR3: CSVGQGDYEQYF
J: TRBJ2-5; V: TRBV6-2/TRBV6-3; D: TRBD2; size: .; length: 17; DNA: TGTGCCAGCAGTCGGAGGCTGACTAGCGGGTACCAAGAGACCCAGTACTTC; CDR3: CASSRRLTSGYQETQYF
J: TRBJ2-2; V: TRBV5-1; D: .; size: once; length: 16; DNA: TGCGCCAGCAGCTTGGGTCTGGGAGCGAACACCGGGGAGCTGTTTTTT; CDR3: CASSLGLGANTGELFF
J: TRBJ2-1; V: TRBV7-3; D: TRBD1; size: once; length: 13; DNA: TGTGCCAGAGGGGACAGGGGGCTCAATGAGCAGTTCTTC; CDR3: CARGDRGLNEQFF
J: TRBJ2-3; V: TRBV9; D: TRBD2; size: .; length: 16; DNA: TGTGCCAGCAGCGTAGGGGCTAGCGGGAGAGCAGATACGCAGTATTTT; CDR3: CASSVGASGRADTQYF
J: TRBJ1-6; V: TRBV28; D: TRBD1; size: once; length: 15; DNA: TGTGCCAGCGACCCCGGGACAGGGATCGATTCACCCCTCCACTTT; CDR3: CASDPGTGIDSPLHF
J: TRBJ1-1; V: TRBV5-1; D: .; size: .; length: 13; DNA: TGCGCCAGCAGCTTGGGGGCCGACACTGAAGCTTTCTTT; CDR3: CASSLGADTEAFF
J: TRBJ2-7; V: TRBV5-4; D: TRBD2; size: once; length: 14; DNA: TGTGCCAGCAGCTTGGGCGGGAGGGTCTACGAGCAGTACTTC; CDR3: CASSLGGRVYEQYF
J: TRBJ1-6; V: TRBV4-1; D: TRBD1; size: .; length: 16; DNA: TGCGCCAGCAGCCAAGGCCAGAGGGACAGGAATTCACCCCTCCACTTT; CDR3: CASSQGQRDRNSPLHF
J: TRBJ2-5; V: TRBV4-3; D: TRBD1; size: once; length: 17; DNA: TGCGCCAGCAGCCAAGCCCGGACAGGGGGAGAGGTGGAGACCCAGTACTTC; CDR3: CASSQARTGGEVETQYF
J: TRBJ1-1; V: TRBV5-6; D: .; size: once; length: 13; DNA: TGTGCCAGCAGTCCGGGGGTGAACACTGAAGCTTTCTTT; CDR3: CASSPGVNTEAFF
J: TRBJ2-5; V: TRBV7-9; D: TRBD1; size: .; length: 15; DNA: TGTGCCAGCAGCATGGGACAGGGGCGGCAAGAGACCCAGTACTTC; CDR3: CASSMGQGRQETQYF
J: TRBJ1-1; V: TRBV28; D: .; size: .; length: 13; DNA: TGTGCCAGCCACAAGGCAGGATACACTGAAGCTTTCTTT; CDR3: CASHKAGYTEAFF
J: TRBJ2-7; V: TRBV7-2; D: TRBD2; size: .; length: 16; DNA: TGTGCCAGCAGCCCAATTGGACTAGCGGGAGGCCACGAGCAGTACTTC; CDR3: CASSPIGLAGGHEQYF
J: TRBJ2-3; V: TRBV7-9; D: TRBD2; size: .; length: 14; DNA: TGTGCCAGCAGCGCGAGCGGGAGAACAGATACGCAGTATTTT; CDR3: CASSASGRTDTQYF
J: TRBJ2-7; V: TRBV6-1; D: TRBD2; size: .; length: 14; DNA: TGTGCCAGCAGTGAAGGGCTAGCGGGGGGCCAGCAGTACTTC; CDR3: CASSEGLAGGQQYF
J: TRBJ2-7; V: TRBV6-5; D: .; size: once; length: 15; DNA: TGTGCCAGCAGTCAGGCACCGGGGAGTGGCTACGAGCAGTACTTC; CDR3: CASSQAPGSGYEQYF
J: TRBJ2-3; V: TRBV3-1/TRBV3-2; D: .; size: once; length: 17; DNA: TGTGCCAGCAGCCAAGCAATCCGGGATGGGGGCACAGATACGCAGTATTTT; CDR3: CASSQAIRDGGTDTQYF
J: TRBJ1-5; V: TRBV6-5; D: .; size: .; length: 15; DNA: TGTGCCAGCAGACCCGGGACACAGAGCAATCAGCCCCAGCATTTT; CDR3: CASRPGTQSNQPQHF
J: TRBJ2-7; V: TRBV6-2/TRBV6-3; D: .; size: .; length: 11; DNA: TGTGCCAGCGGCCAAGGGGGCGAGCAGTACTTC; CDR3: CASGQGGEQYF
J: TRBJ1-1; V: TRBV5-8; D: TRBD1; size: .; length: 13; DNA: TGTGCCAGCAGCTACGTCGACAGGGGTAAAGCTTTCTTT; CDR3: CASSYVDRGKAFF
J: TRBJ2-7; V: TRBV6-8; D: TRBD1; size: .; length: 16; DNA: TGTGCCAGCAGTCCTACAAGACAGGGGAGCTCCTACGAGCAGTACTTC; CDR3: CASSPTRQGSSYEQYF
J: TRBJ2-5; V: TRBV7-9; D: TRBD1; size: few; length: 15; DNA: TGTGCCAGCAGCTTTTTGTCAGGGGGCGTGGAGACCCAGTACTTC; CDR3: CASSFLSGGVETQYF
J: TRBJ1-1; V: TRBV28; D: TRBD1; size: .; length: 14; DNA: TGTGCCAGCAGCCACAGGGGTATGAACACTGAAGCTTTCTTT; CDR3: CASSHRGMNTEAFF
J: TRBJ1-5; V: TRBV7-3; D: .; size: .; length: 15; DNA: TGTGCCAGCAGCTTAAATCCGGCAGGCGCTCAGCCCCAGCATTTT; CDR3: CASSLNPAGAQPQHF
J: TRBJ1-4; V: TRBV2; D: TRBD1; size: .; length: 14; DNA: TGTGCCAGCAGTGCGACAGGGTACGTTGAAAAACTGTTTTTT; CDR3: CASSATGYVEKLFF
J: TRBJ2-1; V: TRBV7-9; D: TRBD2; size: .; length: 14; DNA: TGTGCCAGCAGACAGACTAGCGGCTACAATGAGCAGTTCTTC; CDR3: CASRQTSGYNEQFF
J: TRBJ2-1; V: TRBV10-3; D: TRBD2; size: .; length: 13; DNA: TGTGCCATAAATAGCGGGAGCAACAATGAGCAGTTCTTC; CDR3: CAINSGSNNEQFF
J: TRBJ1-5; V: TRBV6-2/TRBV6-3; D: .; size: .; length: 16; DNA: TGTGCCAGCAGTTACTCGGCAGGGTGGAACAATCAGCCCCAGCATTTT; CDR3: CASSYSAGWNNQPQHF
J: TRBJ1-1; V: TRBV2; D: .; size: .; length: 13; DNA: TGTGCCAGCAGTGAAGAGGCCACTATGTGGGCTTTCTTT; CDR3: CASSEEATMWAFF
J: TRBJ2-5; V: TRBV18; D: .; size: once; length: 14; DNA: TGTGCCAGCTCACCACCCCTTGGGGCAGAGACCCAGTACTTC; CDR3: CASSPPLGAETQYF
J: TRBJ1-4; V: TRBV9; D: .; size: .; length: 18; DNA: TGTGCCAGCAGCGAACCCCCCGCGGGCACTTCAACTAATGAAAAACTGTTTTTT; CDR3: CASSEPPAGTSTNEKLFF
J: TRBJ1-4; V: TRBV27; D: TRBD1; size: .; length: 17; DNA: TGTGCCAGCAGTTTATCATGGACAGGGGTTTCGGGTGAAAAACTGTTTTTT; CDR3: CASSLSWTGVSGEKLFF
J: TRBJ2-2; V: TRBV9; D: .; size: few; length: 14; DNA: TGTGCCAGCAGCCTAGCAGGGAACACCGGGGAGCTGTTTTTT; CDR3: CASSLAGNTGELFF